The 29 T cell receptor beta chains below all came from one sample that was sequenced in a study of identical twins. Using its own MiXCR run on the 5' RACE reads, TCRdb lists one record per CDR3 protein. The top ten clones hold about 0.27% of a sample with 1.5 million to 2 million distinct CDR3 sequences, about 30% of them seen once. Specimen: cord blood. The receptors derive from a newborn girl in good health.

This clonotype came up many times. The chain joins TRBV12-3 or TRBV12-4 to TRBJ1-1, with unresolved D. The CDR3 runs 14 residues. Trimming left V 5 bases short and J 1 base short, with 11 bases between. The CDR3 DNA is TGTGCCAGCAGTCCCCTGGCGGGGAACACTGAAGCTTTCTTT. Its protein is CASSPLAGNTEAFF.

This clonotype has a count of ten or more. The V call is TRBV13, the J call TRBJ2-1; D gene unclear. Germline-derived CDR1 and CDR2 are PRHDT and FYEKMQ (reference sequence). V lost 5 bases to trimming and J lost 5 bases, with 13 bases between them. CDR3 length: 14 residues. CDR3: CASSLVIYDNEQFF. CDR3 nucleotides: TGTGCCAGCAGCCTAGTGATCTACGACAATGAGCAGTTCTTC.

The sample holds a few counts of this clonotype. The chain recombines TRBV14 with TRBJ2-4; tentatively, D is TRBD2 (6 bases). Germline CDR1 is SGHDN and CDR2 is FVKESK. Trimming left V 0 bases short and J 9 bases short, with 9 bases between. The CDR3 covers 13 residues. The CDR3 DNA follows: TGTGCCAGCAGCCAAGATAGCGGAGGCATTCAGTACTTC. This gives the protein CASSQDSGGIQYF.

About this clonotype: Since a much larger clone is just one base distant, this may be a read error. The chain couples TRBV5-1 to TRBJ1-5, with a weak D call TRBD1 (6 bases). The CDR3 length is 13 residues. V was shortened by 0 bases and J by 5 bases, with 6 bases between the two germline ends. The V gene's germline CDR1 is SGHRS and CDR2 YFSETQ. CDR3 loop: CASSLGTDQPQHF. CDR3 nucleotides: TGCGCCAGCAGCTTGGGGACAGATCAGCCCCAGCATTTT.

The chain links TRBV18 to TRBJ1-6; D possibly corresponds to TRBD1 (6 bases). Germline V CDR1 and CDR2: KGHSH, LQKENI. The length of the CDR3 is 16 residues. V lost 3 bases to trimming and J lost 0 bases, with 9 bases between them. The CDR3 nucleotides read TGTGCCAGCTCACCCGCGACAGGCTCCTATAATTCACCCCTCCACTTT. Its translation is CASSPATGSYNSPLHF.

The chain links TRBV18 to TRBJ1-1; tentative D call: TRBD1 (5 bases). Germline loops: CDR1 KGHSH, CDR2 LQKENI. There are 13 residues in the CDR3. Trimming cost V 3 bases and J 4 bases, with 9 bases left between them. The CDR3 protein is CASSPGGSTEAFF. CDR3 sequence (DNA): TGTGCCAGCTCACCGGGGGGGAGCACTGAAGCTTTCTTT.

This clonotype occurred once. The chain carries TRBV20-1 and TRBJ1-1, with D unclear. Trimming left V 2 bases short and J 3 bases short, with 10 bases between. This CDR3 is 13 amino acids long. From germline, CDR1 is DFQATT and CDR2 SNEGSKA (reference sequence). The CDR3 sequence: CSARRQKYTEAFF. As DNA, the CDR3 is TGCAGTGCTAGAAGGCAGAAGTACACTGAAGCTTTCTTT.

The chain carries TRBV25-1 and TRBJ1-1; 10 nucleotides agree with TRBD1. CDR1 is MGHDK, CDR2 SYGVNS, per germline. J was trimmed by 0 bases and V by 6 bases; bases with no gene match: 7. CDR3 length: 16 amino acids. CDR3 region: CASSTRDRGLNTEAFF. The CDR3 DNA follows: TGTGCCAGCAGCACCCGGGACAGGGGCTTGAACACTGAAGCTTTCTTT.

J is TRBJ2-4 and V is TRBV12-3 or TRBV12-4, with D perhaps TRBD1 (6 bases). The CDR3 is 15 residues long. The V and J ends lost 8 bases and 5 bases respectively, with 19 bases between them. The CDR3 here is CASQGRLLRQNIQYF. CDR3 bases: TGTGCCAGCCAGGGGAGACTGCTACGCCAAAACATTCAGTACTTC.

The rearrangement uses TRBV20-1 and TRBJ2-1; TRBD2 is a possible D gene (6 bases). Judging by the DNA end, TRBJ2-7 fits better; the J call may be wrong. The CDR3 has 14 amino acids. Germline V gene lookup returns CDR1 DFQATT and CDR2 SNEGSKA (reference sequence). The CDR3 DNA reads TGCAGTGCCCTGAGCGGGCAAACCTACAATGAGCAGTACTTC. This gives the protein CSALSGQTYNEQYF.

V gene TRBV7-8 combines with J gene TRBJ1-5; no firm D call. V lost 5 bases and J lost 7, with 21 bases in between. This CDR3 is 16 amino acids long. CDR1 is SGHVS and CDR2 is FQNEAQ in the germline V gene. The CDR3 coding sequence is TGTGCCAGCAGCCGTAGAGCGGGTGGGAGGGAACAGCCCCAGCATTTT. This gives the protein CASSRRAGGREQPQHF.

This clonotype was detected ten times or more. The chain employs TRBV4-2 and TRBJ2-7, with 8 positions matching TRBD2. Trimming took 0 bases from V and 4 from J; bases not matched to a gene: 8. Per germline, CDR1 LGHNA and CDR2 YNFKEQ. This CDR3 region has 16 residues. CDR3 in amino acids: CASSQDRGRPSYEQYF. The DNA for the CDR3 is TGTGCCAGCAGCCAAGACCGCGGGAGGCCATCGTACGAGCAGTACTTC.

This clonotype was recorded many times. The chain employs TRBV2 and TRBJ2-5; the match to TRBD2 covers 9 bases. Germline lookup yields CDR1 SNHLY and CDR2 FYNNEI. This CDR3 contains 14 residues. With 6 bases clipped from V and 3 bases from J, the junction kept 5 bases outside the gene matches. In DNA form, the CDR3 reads TGTGCCAGCAGCGAACTAGCGGGTGAAGAGACCCAGTACTTC. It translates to CASSELAGEETQYF.

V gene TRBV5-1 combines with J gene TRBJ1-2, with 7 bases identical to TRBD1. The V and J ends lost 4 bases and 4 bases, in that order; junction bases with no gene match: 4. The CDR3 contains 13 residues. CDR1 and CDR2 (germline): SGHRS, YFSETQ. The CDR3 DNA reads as TGCGCCAGCAGCGGAAACAGGGGCTATGGCTACACCTTC. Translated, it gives CASSGNRGYGYTF.

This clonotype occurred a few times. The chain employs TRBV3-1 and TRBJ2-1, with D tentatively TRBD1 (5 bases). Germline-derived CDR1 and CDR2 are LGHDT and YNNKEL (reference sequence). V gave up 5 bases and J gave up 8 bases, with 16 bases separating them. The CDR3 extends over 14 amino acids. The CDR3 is CASSSRSGLDEQFF. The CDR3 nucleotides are TGTGCCAGCAGCTCCCGATCAGGGCTGGATGAGCAGTTCTTC.

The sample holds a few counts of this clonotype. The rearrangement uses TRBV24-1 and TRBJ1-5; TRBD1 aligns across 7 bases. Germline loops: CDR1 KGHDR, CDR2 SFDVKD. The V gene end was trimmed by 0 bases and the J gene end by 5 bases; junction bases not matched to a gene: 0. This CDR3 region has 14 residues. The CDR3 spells CATSDLDRDQPQHF. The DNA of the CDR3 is TGTGCCACCAGTGATTTGGACAGGGATCAGCCCCAGCATTTT.

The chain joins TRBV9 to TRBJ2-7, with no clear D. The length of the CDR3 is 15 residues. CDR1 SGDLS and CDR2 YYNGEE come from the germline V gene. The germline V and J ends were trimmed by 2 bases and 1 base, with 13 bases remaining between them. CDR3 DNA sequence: TGTGCCAGCAGCGTCGATCAGTCGCCTTCCTACGAGCAGTACTTC. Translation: CASSVDQSPSYEQYF.

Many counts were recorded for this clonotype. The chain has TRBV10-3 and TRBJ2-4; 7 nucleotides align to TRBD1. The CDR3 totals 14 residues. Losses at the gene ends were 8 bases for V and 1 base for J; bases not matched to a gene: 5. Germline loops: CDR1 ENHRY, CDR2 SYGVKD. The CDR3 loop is CAISSDRAKNIQYF. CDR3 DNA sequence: TGTGCCATCTCTTCGGACAGGGCCAAAAACATTCAGTACTTC.

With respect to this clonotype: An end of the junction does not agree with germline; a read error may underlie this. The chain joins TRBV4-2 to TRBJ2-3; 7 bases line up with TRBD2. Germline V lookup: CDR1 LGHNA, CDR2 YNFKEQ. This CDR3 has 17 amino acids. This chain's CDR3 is CASGQDYRGGIADTQYF. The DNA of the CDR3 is TGTGCCAGCGGCCAAGATTATCGGGGAGGGATAGCAGATACGCAGTATTTT.

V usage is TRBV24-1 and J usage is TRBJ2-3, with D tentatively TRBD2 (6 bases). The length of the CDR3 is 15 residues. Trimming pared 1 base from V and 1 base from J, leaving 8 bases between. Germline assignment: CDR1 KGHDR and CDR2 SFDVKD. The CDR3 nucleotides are TGTGCCACCAGTGATTTTAGGAGGGGCACAGATACGCAGTATTTT. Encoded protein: CATSDFRRGTDTQYF.

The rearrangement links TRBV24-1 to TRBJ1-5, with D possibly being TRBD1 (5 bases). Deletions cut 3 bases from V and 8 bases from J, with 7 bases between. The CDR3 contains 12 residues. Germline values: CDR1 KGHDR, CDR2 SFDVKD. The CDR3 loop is CATSDVGEPQHF. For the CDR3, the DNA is TGTGCCACCAGTGATGTAGGGGAGCCCCAGCATTTT.

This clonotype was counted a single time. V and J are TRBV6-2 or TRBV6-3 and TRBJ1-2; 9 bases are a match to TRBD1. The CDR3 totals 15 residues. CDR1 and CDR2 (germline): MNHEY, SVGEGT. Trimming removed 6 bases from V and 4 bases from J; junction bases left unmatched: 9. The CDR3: CASRPTGGATYGYTF. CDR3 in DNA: TGTGCCAGCAGGCCTACAGGGGGCGCGACCTATGGCTACACCTTC.

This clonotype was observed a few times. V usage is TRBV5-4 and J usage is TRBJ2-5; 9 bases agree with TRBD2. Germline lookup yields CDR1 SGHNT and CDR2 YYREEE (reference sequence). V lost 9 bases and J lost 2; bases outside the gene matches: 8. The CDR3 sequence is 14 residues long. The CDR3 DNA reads TGTGCCATCACGGGGCTAGCGGGACAAGAGACCCAGTACTTC. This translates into CAITGLAGQETQYF.

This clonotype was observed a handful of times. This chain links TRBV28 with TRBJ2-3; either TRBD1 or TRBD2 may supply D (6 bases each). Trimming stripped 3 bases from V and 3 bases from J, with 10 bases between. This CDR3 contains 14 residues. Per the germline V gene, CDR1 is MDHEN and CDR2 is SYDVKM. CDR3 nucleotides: TGTGCCAGCAGTTTTGGGGGGCTGACAGATACGCAGTATTTT. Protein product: CASSFGGLTDTQYF.

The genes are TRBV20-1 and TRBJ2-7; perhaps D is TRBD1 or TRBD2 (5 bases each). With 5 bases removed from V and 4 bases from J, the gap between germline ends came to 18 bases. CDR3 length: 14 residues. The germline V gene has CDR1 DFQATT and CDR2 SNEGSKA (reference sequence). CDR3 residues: CSARPRRGPYEQYF. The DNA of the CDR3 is TGCAGTGCTCGCCCAAGACGGGGACCTTACGAGCAGTACTTC.

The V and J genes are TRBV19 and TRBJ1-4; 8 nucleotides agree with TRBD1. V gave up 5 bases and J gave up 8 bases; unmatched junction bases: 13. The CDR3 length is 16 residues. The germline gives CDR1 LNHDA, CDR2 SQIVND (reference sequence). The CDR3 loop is CASSFRGRGLKEKLFF. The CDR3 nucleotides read TGTGCCAGTAGTTTCCGGGGCAGGGGGCTAAAAGAAAAACTGTTTTTT.

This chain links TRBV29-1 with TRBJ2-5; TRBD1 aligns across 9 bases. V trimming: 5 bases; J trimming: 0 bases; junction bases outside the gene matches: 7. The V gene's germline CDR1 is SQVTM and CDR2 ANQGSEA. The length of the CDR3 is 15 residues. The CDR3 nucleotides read TGCAGCGTTCTCCCCGGGACAGGGAACCAAGAGACCCAGTACTTC. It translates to CSVLPGTGNQETQYF.

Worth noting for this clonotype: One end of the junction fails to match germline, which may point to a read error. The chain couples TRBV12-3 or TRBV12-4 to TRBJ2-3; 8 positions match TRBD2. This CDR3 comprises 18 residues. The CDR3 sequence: CASSSHPISGVNTDAQYF. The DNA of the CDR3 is TGTGCCAGCAGTTCACACCCGATTAGCGGGGTAAACACAGATGCGCAGTATTTT.

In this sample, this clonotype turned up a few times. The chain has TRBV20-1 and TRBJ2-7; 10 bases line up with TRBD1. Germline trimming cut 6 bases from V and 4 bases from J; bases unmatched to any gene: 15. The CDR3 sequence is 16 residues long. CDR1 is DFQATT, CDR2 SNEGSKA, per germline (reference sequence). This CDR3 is CSAGDRGFMGAYEQYF. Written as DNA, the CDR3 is TGCAGTGCCGGGGACAGGGGCTTCATGGGGGCTTACGAGCAGTACTTC.